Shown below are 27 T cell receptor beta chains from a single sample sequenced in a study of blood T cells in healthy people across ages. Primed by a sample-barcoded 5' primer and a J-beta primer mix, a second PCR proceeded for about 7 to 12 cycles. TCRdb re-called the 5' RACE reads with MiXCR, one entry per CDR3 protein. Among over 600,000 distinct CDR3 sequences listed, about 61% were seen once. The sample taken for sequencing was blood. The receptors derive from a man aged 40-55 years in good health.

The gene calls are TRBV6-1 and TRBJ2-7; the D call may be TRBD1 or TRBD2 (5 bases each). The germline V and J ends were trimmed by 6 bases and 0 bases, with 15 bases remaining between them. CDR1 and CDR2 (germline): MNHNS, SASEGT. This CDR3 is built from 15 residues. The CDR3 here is CASSGTGLSSYEQYF. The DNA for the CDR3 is TGTGCCAGCAGCGGTACAGGACTGAGCTCCTACGAGCAGTACTTC.

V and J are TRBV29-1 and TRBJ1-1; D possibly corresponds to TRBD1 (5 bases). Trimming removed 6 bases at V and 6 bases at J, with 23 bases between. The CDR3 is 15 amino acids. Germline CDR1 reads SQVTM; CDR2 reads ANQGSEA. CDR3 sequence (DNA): TGCAGCGTGGCTCCAGTAAGTTGGGGCCCCCCTGAAGCTTTCTTT. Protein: CSVAPVSWGPPEAFF.

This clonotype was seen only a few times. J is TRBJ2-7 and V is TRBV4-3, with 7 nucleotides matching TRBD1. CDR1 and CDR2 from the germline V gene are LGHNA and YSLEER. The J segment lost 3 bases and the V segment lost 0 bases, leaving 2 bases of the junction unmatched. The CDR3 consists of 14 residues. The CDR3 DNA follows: TGCGCCAGCAGCCAAGACAGACAGGGCTACGAGCAGTACTTC. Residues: CASSQDRQGYEQYF.

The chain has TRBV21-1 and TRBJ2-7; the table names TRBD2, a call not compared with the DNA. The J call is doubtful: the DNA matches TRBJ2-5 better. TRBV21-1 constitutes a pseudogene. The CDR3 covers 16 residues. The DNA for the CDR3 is TGTGCCAGCCGACCATCTTGGCGGGCGGGAGGAGAGACCCAGTACTTC. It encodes CASRPSWRAGGETQYF.

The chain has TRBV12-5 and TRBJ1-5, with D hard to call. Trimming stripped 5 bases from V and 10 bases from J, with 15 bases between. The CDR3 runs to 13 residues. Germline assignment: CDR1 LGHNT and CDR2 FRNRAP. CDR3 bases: TGTGCTAGTGGTCACGGACGGGTTCGACCCCAGCATTTT. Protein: CASGHGRVRPQHF.

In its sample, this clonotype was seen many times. CDR3 DNA: TGCGCCAGCAGCAAACTACAGGGATCCCCGACCTACGAGCAGTACTTC. Its translation: CASSKLQGSPTYEQYF. The chain carries TRBV5-1 and TRBJ2-7, with D maybe TRBD1 (6 bases). The CDR3 sequence is 16 residues long. Trimming stripped 4 bases from V and 2 bases from J, with 19 bases between. The germline CDR1 and CDR2 sequences are SGHRS and YFSETQ. Full variable domain (rest looked up from reference TRBV5-1 and TRBJ2-7): KAGVTQTPRYLIKTRGQQVTLSCSPISGHRSVSWYQQTPGQGLQFLFEYFSETQRNKGNFPGRFSGRQFSNSRSEMNVSTLELGDSALYLCASSKLQGSPTYEQYFGPGTRLTVT.

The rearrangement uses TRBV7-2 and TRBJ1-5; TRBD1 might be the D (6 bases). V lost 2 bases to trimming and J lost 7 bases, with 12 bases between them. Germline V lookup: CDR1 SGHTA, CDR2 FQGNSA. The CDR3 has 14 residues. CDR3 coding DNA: TGTGCCAGCAGCTTATCAGGGGTTGAGCAGCCCCAGCATTTT. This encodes CASSLSGVEQPQHF.

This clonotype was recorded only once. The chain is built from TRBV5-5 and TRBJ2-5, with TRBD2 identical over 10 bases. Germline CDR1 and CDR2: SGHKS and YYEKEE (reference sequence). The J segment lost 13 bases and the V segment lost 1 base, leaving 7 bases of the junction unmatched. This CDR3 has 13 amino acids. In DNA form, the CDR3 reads TGTGCCAGCAGCTTGAGTCTTGCTAGCGGGAGGTACTTC. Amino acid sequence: CASSLSLASGRYF.

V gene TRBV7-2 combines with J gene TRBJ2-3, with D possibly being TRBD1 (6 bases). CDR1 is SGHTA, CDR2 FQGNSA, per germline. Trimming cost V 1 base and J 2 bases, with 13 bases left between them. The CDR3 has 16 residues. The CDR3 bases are TGTGCCAGCAGCTTAGGCCCGGACAGACCCACAGATACGCAGTATTTT. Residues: CASSLGPDRPTDTQYF.

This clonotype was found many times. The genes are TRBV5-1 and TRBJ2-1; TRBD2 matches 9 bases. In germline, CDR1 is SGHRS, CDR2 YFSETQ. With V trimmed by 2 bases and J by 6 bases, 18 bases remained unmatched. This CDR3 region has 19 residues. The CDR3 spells CASSFDPGLASRLFNEQFF. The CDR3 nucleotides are TGCGCCAGCAGCTTCGATCCCGGACTAGCGAGTCGCCTGTTCAATGAGCAGTTCTTC.

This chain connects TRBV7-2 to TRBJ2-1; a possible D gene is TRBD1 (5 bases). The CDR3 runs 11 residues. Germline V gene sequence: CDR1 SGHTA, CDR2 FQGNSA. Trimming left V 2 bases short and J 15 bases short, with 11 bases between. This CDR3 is CASSLISRVFF. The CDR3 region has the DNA TGTGCCAGCAGCTTAATTAGCAGGGTGTTCTTC.

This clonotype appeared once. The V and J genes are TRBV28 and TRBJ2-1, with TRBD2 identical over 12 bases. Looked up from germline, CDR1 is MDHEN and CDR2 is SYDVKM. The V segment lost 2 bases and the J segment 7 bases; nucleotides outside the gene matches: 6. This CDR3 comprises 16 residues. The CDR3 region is CASSLLAGGTGNEQFF. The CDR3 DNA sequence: TGTGCCAGCAGTTTACTAGCGGGAGGGACGGGGAATGAGCAGTTCTTC.

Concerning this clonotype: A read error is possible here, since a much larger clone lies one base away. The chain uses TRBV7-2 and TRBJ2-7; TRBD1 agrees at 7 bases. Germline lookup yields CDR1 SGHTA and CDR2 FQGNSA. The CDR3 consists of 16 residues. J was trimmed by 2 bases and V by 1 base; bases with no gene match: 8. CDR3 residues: CASSLDLVQGAYEQYF. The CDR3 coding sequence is TGTGCCAGCAGCTTAGATTTGGTGCAGGGGGCCTACGAGCAGTACTTC.

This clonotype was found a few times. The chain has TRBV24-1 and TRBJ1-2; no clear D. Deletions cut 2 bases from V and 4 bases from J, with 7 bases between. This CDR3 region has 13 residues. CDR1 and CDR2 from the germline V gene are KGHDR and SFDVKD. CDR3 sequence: CATSDYGFYGYTF. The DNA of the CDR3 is TGTGCCACCAGTGATTACGGGTTCTATGGCTACACCTTC.

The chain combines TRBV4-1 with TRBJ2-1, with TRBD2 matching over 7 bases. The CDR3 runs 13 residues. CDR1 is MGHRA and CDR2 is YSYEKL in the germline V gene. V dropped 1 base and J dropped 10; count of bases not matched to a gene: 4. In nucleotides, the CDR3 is TGCGCCAGCAGCCAAGGTAGCGGGTACGAGCAGTTCTTC. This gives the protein CASSQGSGYEQFF.

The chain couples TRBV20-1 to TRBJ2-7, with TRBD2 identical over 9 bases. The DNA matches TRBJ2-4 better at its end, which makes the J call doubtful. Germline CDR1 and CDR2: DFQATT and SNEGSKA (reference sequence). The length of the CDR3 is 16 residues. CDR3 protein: CSALSSSGIGYDIQYF. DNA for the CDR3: TGCAGTGCTTTAAGCTCTAGCGGGATAGGGTACGACATTCAGTACTTC.

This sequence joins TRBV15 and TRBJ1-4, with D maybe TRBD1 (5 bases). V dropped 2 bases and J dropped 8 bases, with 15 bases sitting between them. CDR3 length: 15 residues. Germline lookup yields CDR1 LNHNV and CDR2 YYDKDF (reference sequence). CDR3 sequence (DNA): TGTGCCACCAGCAGACAACCTGGACATAGAGAAAAACTGTTTTTT. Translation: CATSRQPGHREKLFF. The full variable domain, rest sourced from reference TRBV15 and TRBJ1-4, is DAMVIQNPRYQVTQFGKPVTLSCSQTLNHNVMYWYQQKSSQAPKLLFHYYDKDFNNEADTPDNFQSRRPNTSFCFLDIRSPGLGDTAMYLCATSRQPGHREKLFFGSGTQLSVL.

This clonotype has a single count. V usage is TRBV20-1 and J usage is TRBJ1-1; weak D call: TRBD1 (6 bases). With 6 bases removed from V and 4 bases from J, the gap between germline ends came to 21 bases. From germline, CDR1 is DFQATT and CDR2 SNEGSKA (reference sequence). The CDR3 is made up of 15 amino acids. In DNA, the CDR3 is TGCAGTGCCGTATCCCCGACAGGCCGGGGCACTGAAGCTTTCTTT. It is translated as CSAVSPTGRGTEAFF.

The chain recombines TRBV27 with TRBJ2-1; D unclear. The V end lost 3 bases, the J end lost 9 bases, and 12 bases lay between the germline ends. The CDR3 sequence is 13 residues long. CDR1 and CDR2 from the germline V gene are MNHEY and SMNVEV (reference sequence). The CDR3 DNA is TGTGCCAGCAGTTTTCGAGTAGGCCCTGAGCAGTTCTTC. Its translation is CASSFRVGPEQFF.

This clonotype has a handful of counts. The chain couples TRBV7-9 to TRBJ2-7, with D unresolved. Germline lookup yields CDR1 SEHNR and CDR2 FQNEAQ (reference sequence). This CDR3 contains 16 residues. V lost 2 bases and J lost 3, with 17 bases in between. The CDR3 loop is CASSLLESRQHYEQYF. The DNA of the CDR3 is TGTGCCAGCAGCTTATTGGAGTCCCGGCAACACTACGAGCAGTACTTC.

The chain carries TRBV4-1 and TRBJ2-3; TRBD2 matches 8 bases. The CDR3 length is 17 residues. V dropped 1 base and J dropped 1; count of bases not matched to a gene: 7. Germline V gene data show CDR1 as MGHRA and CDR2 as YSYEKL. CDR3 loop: CASSQVGLAGGTDTQYF. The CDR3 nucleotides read TGCGCCAGCAGCCAAGTCGGCCTAGCGGGCGGCACAGATACGCAGTATTTT.

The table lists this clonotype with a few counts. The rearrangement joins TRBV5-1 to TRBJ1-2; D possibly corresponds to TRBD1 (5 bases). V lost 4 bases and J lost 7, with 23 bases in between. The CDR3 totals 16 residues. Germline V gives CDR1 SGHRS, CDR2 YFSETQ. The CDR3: CASSPSAVGTGFGYTF. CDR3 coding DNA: TGCGCCAGCAGCCCTTCTGCAGTTGGGACGGGCTTTGGCTACACCTTC.

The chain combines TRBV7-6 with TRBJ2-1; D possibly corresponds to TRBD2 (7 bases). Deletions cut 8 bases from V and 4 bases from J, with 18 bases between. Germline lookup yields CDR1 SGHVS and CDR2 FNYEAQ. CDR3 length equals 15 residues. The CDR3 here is CASGGEDRDYNEQFF. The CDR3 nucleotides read TGTGCCAGCGGGGGGGAGGACAGAGATTACAATGAGCAGTTCTTC. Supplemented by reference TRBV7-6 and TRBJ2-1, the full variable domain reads GAGVSQSPRYKVTKRGQDVALRCDPISGHVSLYWYRQALGQGPEFLTYFNYEAQQDKSGLPNDRFSAERPEGSISTLTIQRTEQRDSAMYRCASGGEDRDYNEQFFGPGTRLTVL.

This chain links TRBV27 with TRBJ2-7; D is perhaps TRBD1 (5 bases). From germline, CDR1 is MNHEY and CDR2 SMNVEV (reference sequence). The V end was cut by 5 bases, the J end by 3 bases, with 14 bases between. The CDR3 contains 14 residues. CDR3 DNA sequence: TGTGCCAGCAGTGGAACAGGAAAGGTCTACGAGCAGTACTTC. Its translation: CASSGTGKVYEQYF.

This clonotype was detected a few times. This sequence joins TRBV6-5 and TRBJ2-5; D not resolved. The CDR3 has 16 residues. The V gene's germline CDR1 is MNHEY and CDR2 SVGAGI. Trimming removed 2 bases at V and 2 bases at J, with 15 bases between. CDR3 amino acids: CASSYVIPPVQETQYF. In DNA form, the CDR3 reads TGTGCCAGCAGTTACGTAATACCACCAGTACAAGAGACCCAGTACTTC.

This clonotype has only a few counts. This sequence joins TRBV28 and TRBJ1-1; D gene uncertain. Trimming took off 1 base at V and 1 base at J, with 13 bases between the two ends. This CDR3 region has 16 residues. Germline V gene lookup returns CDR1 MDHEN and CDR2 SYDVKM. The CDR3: CASSLLGVGKNTEAFF. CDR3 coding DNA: TGTGCCAGCAGTTTATTGGGAGTAGGGAAGAACACTGAAGCTTTCTTT.

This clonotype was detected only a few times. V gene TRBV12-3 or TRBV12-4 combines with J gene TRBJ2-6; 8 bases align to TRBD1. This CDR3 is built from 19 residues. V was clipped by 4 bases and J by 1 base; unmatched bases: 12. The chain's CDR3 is CASSSAYRDRLSGANVLTF. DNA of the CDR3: TGTGCCAGCAGTTCTGCCTACCGGGACAGGTTATCTGGGGCCAACGTCCTGACTTTC.